This is a list of T cell receptor beta chains from one sample in a study of cytomegalovirus exposure and HLA in healthy donors. Repertoires were generated with immunoSEQ multiplex PCR, while TCRdb's copy carries only in-frame clones and drops some. Among roughly 180,000 clones listed, around three quarters were seen once. The material sequenced was PBMCs. The receptors were sampled from a young woman in good health and CMV-seronegative. CDR3s include the opening cysteine and the closing phenylalanine or tryptophan. Fields, in order: clone size, V gene, J gene, D gene, CDR3 DNA, CDR3 protein. D genes are given only for firm matches. The size entry is marked missing in some rows and otherwise reads once, few, many or a size class.

clone size: -
V gene: TRBV15
J gene: TRBJ2-1
D gene: -
CDR3 DNA: TGTGCCACCAGCAGAGAAGCGTTGGGTTCCTACAATGAGCAGTTCTTC
CDR3 protein: CATSREALGSYNEQFF

clone size: -
V gene: TRBV27
J gene: TRBJ2-1
D gene: TRBD2
CDR3 DNA: TGTGCCAGCAGTTTGTTCACCGGGACTACGAATGAGCAGTTCTTC
CDR3 protein: CASSLFTGTTNEQFF

clone size: -
V gene: TRBV9
J gene: TRBJ2-3
D gene: -
CDR3 DNA: TGTGCCAGCAGCGTTCGGGGCGGGGGCACAGATACGCAGTATTTT
CDR3 protein: CASSVRGGGTDTQYF

clone size: -
V gene: TRBV7-2
J gene: TRBJ1-5
D gene: TRBD1
CDR3 DNA: TGTGCCAGCAGCTCCCCCGGACAGGGGGGTCAGCCCCAGCATTTT
CDR3 protein: CASSSPGQGGQPQHF

clone size: -
V gene: TRBV25-1
J gene: TRBJ1-1
D gene: -
CDR3 DNA: TGTGCCGCTGAAACAAACACTGAAGCTTTCTTT
CDR3 protein: CAAETNTEAFF

clone size: -
V gene: TRBV27
J gene: TRBJ2-5
D gene: -
CDR3 DNA: TGTGCCAGCAGCAAGAGAAGTTCTCAAGAGACCCAGTACTTC
CDR3 protein: CASSKRSSQETQYF

clone size: -
V gene: TRBV2
J gene: TRBJ1-5
D gene: -
CDR3 DNA: TGTGCCAGTCAGGGACACCCGAATCAGCCCCAGCATTTT
CDR3 protein: CASQGHPNQPQHF

clone size: -
V gene: TRBV5-5
J gene: TRBJ1-6
D gene: TRBD1
CDR3 DNA: TGTGCCAGCAGTCCCGGGACAGGAGGGGGCTCCTATAATTCACCCCTCCACTTT
CDR3 protein: CASSPGTGGGSYNSPLHF

clone size: -
V gene: TRBV7-7
J gene: TRBJ2-2
D gene: -
CDR3 DNA: TGTGCTAGCAGCTTCGTCCTCGGGGTCGGGGAGCTGTTTTTT
CDR3 protein: CASSFVLGVGELFF

clone size: -
V gene: TRBV29-1
J gene: TRBJ2-5
D gene: -
CDR3 DNA: TGCAGCGTTGGTGGCAGGGCCCAAGAGACCCAGTACTTC
CDR3 protein: CSVGGRAQETQYF

clone size: -
V gene: TRBV18
J gene: TRBJ1-5
D gene: TRBD1
CDR3 DNA: TGTGCCAGCTCACCGGGACAGGGTAATCAGCCCCAGCATTTT
CDR3 protein: CASSPGQGNQPQHF

clone size: -
V gene: TRBV9
J gene: TRBJ1-3
D gene: -
CDR3 DNA: TGTGCCAGCAGCGTAGGCACCCCGCGCCAGGCTGGAAACACCATATATTTT
CDR3 protein: CASSVGTPRQAGNTIYF

clone size: -
V gene: TRBV5-6
J gene: TRBJ1-1
D gene: TRBD1
CDR3 DNA: TGTGCCAGCAGCTTAACAGGGGGAGAAACTGAAGCTTTCTTT
CDR3 protein: CASSLTGGETEAFF

clone size: -
V gene: TRBV10-1
J gene: TRBJ2-1
D gene: TRBD1
CDR3 DNA: TGCGCCAGCAGTCCACGACAGGGGGGGGTGAATGAGCAGTTCTTC
CDR3 protein: CASSPRQGGVNEQFF

clone size: -
V gene: TRBV7-9
J gene: TRBJ2-1
D gene: TRBD2
CDR3 DNA: TGTGCCAGCAGCCCTAGCGGGGGGAGCTCCTACAATGAGCAGTTCTTC
CDR3 protein: CASSPSGGSSYNEQFF

clone size: few
V gene: TRBV2
J gene: TRBJ1-2
D gene: -
CDR3 DNA: TGTGCCAGCAGCCCGGAACAGGGAAGTGGCTACACCTTC
CDR3 protein: CASSPEQGSGYTF

clone size: -
V gene: TRBV6-5
J gene: TRBJ1-4
D gene: -
CDR3 DNA: TGTGCCAGCAGTTACTCCATTGCAACTAATGAAAAACTGTTTTTT
CDR3 protein: CASSYSIATNEKLFF

clone size: -
V gene: TRBV13
J gene: TRBJ2-2
D gene: TRBD1
CDR3 DNA: TGTGCCAGCAGCGCACAGGGGACCACCGGGGAGCTGTTTTTT
CDR3 protein: CASSAQGTTGELFF

clone size: -
V gene: TRBV29-1
J gene: TRBJ1-1
D gene: TRBD1
CDR3 DNA: TGCAGCGTTGCCCGGGACAGGGACACTGAAGCTTTCTTT
CDR3 protein: CSVARDRDTEAFF

clone size: -
V gene: TRBV30
J gene: TRBJ1-1
D gene: -
CDR3 DNA: TGTGCCTGGAGTGGGGCGCCCACTGAAGCTTTCTTT
CDR3 protein: CAWSGAPTEAFF

clone size: -
V gene: TRBV4-2
J gene: TRBJ2-7
D gene: TRBD2
CDR3 DNA: TGTGCCAGCAGCCAAGGGACTAGCGGGGGGGCCGGGTACGAGCAGTACTTC
CDR3 protein: CASSQGTSGGAGYEQYF

clone size: -
V gene: TRBV23-1
J gene: TRBJ2-7
D gene: TRBD1
CDR3 DNA: TGCGCCAGCAGTCAATCTAGTGGGGACAGAGACTACGAGCAGTACTTC
CDR3 protein: CASSQSSGDRDYEQYF

clone size: -
V gene: TRBV5-1
J gene: TRBJ1-6
D gene: -
CDR3 DNA: TGCGCCAGCAGCTTGGAACAGGGCAATAATTCACCCCTCCACTTT
CDR3 protein: CASSLEQGNNSPLHF

clone size: few
V gene: TRBV6-1
J gene: TRBJ2-7
D gene: -
CDR3 DNA: TGTGCCAGCAGTGAACCGGGGGACGCCCTAAACGAGCAGTACTTC
CDR3 protein: CASSEPGDALNEQYF

clone size: -
V gene: TRBV19
J gene: TRBJ1-1
D gene: -
CDR3 DNA: TGTGCCAGTTCCACAGGAGTCAGCACTGAAGCTTTCTTT
CDR3 protein: CASSTGVSTEAFF

clone size: -
V gene: TRBV7-3
J gene: TRBJ2-3
D gene: -
CDR3 DNA: TGTGCCAGCAGCTTATTAGCCCACACAGATACGCAGTATTTT
CDR3 protein: CASSLLAHTDTQYF

clone size: -
V gene: TRBV7-7
J gene: TRBJ2-7
D gene: -
CDR3 DNA: TGTGCTAGCAGCTTATCGGCAGGGGTAACCTACGAGCAGTACTTC
CDR3 protein: CASSLSAGVTYEQYF

clone size: -
V gene: TRBV2
J gene: TRBJ2-7
D gene: -
CDR3 DNA: TGTGCCAGCGACGAACTTGGATCGACACGCGAGCAGTACTTC
CDR3 protein: CASDELGSTREQYF

clone size: -
V gene: TRBV4-1
J gene: TRBJ2-3
D gene: -
CDR3 DNA: TGCGCCAGCAGCCCTGTAGCGGTTAGCACAGATACGCAGTATTTT
CDR3 protein: CASSPVAVSTDTQYF

clone size: -
V gene: TRBV27
J gene: TRBJ2-6
D gene: TRBD1
CDR3 DNA: TGTGCCAGCGGACGCCGGGACAGGGGAGGGACTGGGGCCAACGTCCTGACTTTC
CDR3 protein: CASGRRDRGGTGANVLTF

clone size: -
V gene: TRBV4-2
J gene: TRBJ1-4
D gene: TRBD1
CDR3 DNA: TGTGCCAGCAGCCTTACACAGGGGGGGGATGAAAAACTGTTTTTT
CDR3 protein: CASSLTQGGDEKLFF

clone size: -
V gene: TRBV30
J gene: TRBJ2-2
D gene: TRBD2
CDR3 DNA: TGTGCCTGGAAGCTTCCGGGGGGTAGCACCGGGGAGCTGTTTTTT
CDR3 protein: CAWKLPGGSTGELFF

clone size: -
V gene: TRBV7-9
J gene: TRBJ2-1
D gene: -
CDR3 DNA: TGTGCCAGCAACCAAGCTATTTCCATATACAATGAGCAGTTCTTC
CDR3 protein: CASNQAISIYNEQFF

clone size: -
V gene: TRBV18
J gene: TRBJ2-5
D gene: TRBD1
CDR3 DNA: TGTGCCAGCTCACCATCAGGACAGGGGACCCAAGAGACCCAGTACTTC
CDR3 protein: CASSPSGQGTQETQYF

clone size: -
V gene: TRBV30
J gene: TRBJ1-5
D gene: TRBD1
CDR3 DNA: TGTGCCTGGAACAGGGGATTGGACAATCAGCCCCAGCATTTT
CDR3 protein: CAWNRGLDNQPQHF

clone size: -
V gene: TRBV6-1
J gene: TRBJ1-3
D gene: -
CDR3 DNA: TGTGCCGCGAGACAGGTGTCTGGAAACACCATATATTTT
CDR3 protein: CAARQVSGNTIYF

clone size: -
V gene: TRBV6-5
J gene: TRBJ1-1
D gene: TRBD1
CDR3 DNA: TGTGCCAGCAGTCTGGACAGGGCGAAAAACACTGAAGCTTTCTTT
CDR3 protein: CASSLDRAKNTEAFF

clone size: -
V gene: TRBV5-1
J gene: TRBJ2-7
D gene: -
CDR3 DNA: TGCGCCAGCAGCCTAGACAGCACCTACGAGCAGTACTTC
CDR3 protein: CASSLDSTYEQYF

clone size: -
V gene: TRBV6-1
J gene: TRBJ2-1
D gene: TRBD2
CDR3 DNA: TGTGCCAGCAGCCTAGCGGGGGGCGAGCAGTTCTTC
CDR3 protein: CASSLAGGEQFF

clone size: -
V gene: TRBV30
J gene: TRBJ2-7
D gene: -
CDR3 DNA: TGTGCCTGGAGTGTACTGGAGGCCCCCGGGTACTTC
CDR3 protein: CAWSVLEAPGYF

clone size: -
V gene: TRBV7-6
J gene: TRBJ1-3
D gene: TRBD1
CDR3 DNA: TGTGCCAGCAGCCCTCGGACAGGGGCCGATGGAAACACCATATATTTT
CDR3 protein: CASSPRTGADGNTIYF

clone size: -
V gene: TRBV10-1
J gene: TRBJ2-5
D gene: -
CDR3 DNA: TGCGCCAGCAGTGGATCAGGATTCCAAGAGACCCAGTACTTC
CDR3 protein: CASSGSGFQETQYF

clone size: -
V gene: TRBV18
J gene: TRBJ1-5
D gene: TRBD1
CDR3 DNA: TGTGCCAGCTCACCACCGGGACAGGGATTTGGAAGCAATCAGCCCCAGCATTTT
CDR3 protein: CASSPPGQGFGSNQPQHF

clone size: -
V gene: TRBV5-1
J gene: TRBJ1-1
D gene: TRBD1
CDR3 DNA: TGCGCCAGCAGCTCCCCCGGGACAGGGGTTGATGAAGCTTTCTTT
CDR3 protein: CASSSPGTGVDEAFF

clone size: -
V gene: TRBV5-3
J gene: TRBJ2-2
D gene: TRBD1
CDR3 DNA: TGTGCCAGAAGCCATCGGACAGGGCGTGACACCGGGGAGCTGTTTTTT
CDR3 protein: CARSHRTGRDTGELFF

clone size: -
V gene: TRBV4-2
J gene: TRBJ2-5
D gene: TRBD2
CDR3 DNA: TGTGCCAGCAGCCAAGATGGGCGACTAGCGGGGCAAGAGACCCAGTACTTC
CDR3 protein: CASSQDGRLAGQETQYF

clone size: -
V gene: TRBV9
J gene: TRBJ2-3
D gene: -
CDR3 DNA: TGTGCCAGCAGCGGACAACGGACAGCCCTCACAGATACGCAGTATTTT
CDR3 protein: CASSGQRTALTDTQYF

clone size: -
V gene: TRBV5-1
J gene: TRBJ1-2
D gene: -
CDR3 DNA: TGCGCCAGCAGCTTGGTAGCCAGGGGCGGAGGCTACACCTTC
CDR3 protein: CASSLVARGGGYTF

clone size: -
V gene: TRBV6-6
J gene: TRBJ1-2
D gene: TRBD1
CDR3 DNA: TGTGCCAGCAGTTACTCGGGGACAGCCGACTATGGCTACACCTTC
CDR3 protein: CASSYSGTADYGYTF

clone size: -
V gene: TRBV6-1
J gene: TRBJ2-7
D gene: -
CDR3 DNA: TGTGCCAGCAGCCCTCCGGGGGTGAGCTCCTACGAGCAGTACTTC
CDR3 protein: CASSPPGVSSYEQYF

clone size: -
V gene: TRBV11-2
J gene: TRBJ2-7
D gene: TRBD2
CDR3 DNA: TGTGCCAGCAGCTTCGGACTAGCGGGGGGCCCCTCCTACGAGCAGTACTTC
CDR3 protein: CASSFGLAGGPSYEQYF

clone size: -
V gene: TRBV6-6
J gene: TRBJ1-2
D gene: -
CDR3 DNA: TGTGCCAGCAGCCAACAGGGTAGAGATGGCTACACCTTC
CDR3 protein: CASSQQGRDGYTF

clone size: -
V gene: TRBV10-1
J gene: TRBJ2-7
D gene: TRBD1
CDR3 DNA: TGCGCCAGCAGTGCGACAGGGAAGTACGAGCAGTACTTC
CDR3 protein: CASSATGKYEQYF

clone size: -
V gene: TRBV2
J gene: TRBJ1-1
D gene: TRBD1
CDR3 DNA: TGTGCCAGCAGTGAACCACCGGAAGGGACAGGGGAACCCTTTTACACTGAAGCTTTCTTT
CDR3 protein: CASSEPPEGTGEPFYTEAFF

clone size: -
V gene: TRBV6-5
J gene: TRBJ1-2
D gene: TRBD1
CDR3 DNA: TGTGCCAGCAGCCGGACAGGGCCGATCTATGGCTACACCTTC
CDR3 protein: CASSRTGPIYGYTF

clone size: -
V gene: TRBV4-2
J gene: TRBJ1-2
D gene: TRBD1
CDR3 DNA: TGTGCCAGCAGCCAAGATCCAGGGACAGTGGAGGGCTACACCTTC
CDR3 protein: CASSQDPGTVEGYTF

clone size: -
V gene: TRBV6-1
J gene: TRBJ2-7
D gene: TRBD2
CDR3 DNA: TGTGCGGGGACTAGCGGGGGCCTCTCCCACGAGCAGTACTTC
CDR3 protein: CAGTSGGLSHEQYF

clone size: -
V gene: TRBV12-5
J gene: TRBJ2-2
D gene: TRBD2
CDR3 DNA: TGTGCTAGTGGTCCCACTAGCGGGGTCGGCACCGGGGAGCTGTTTTTT
CDR3 protein: CASGPTSGVGTGELFF